The sequence of this T cell receptor beta chain was determined in a study of blood T cells in healthy people across ages. Trimming took off 1 base at V and 0 bases at J, with 8 bases between the two ends. Germline-derived CDR1 and CDR2 are SGHDT and YYEEEE. The CDR3 runs to 15 residues. Primed by a sample-barcoded 5' primer and a J-beta primer mix, a second PCR proceeded for 7 to 11 cycles. TCRdb ran MiXCR on the 5' RACE reads and lists one entry per CDR3 protein. This table holds approximately 2,000,000 distinct CDR3 sequences, about two fifths found once. The chain combines TRBV5-6 with TRBJ2-4; no clear D gene. The clonotype was recovered from a human donor in good health. The sequenced sample consisted of blood. The CDR3 coding sequence is TGTGCCAGCAGCTTGAGTATGGTAGCCAAAAACATTCAGTACTTC. This encodes CASSLSMVAKNIQYF.